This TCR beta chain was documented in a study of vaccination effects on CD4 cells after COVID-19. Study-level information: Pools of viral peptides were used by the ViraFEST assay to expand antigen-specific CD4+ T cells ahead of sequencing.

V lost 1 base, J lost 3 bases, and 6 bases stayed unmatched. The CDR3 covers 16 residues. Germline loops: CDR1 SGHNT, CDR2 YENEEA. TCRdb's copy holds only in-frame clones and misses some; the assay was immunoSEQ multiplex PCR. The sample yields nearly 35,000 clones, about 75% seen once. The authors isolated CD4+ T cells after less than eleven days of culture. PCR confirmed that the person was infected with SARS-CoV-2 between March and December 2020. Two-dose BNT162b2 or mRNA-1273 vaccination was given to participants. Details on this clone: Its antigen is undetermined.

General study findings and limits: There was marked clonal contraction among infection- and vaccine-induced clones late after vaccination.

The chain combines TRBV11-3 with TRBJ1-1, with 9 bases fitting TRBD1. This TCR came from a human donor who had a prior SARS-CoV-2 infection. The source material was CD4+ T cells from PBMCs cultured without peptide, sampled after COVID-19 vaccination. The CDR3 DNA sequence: TGTGCCAGCAGCTTAGGGGGATGGGACAGGGACACTGAAGCTTTCTTT. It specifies CASSLGGWDRDTEAFF.